This T cell receptor beta chain was retrieved from a study of T cells of healthy individuals. The germline gives CDR1 SGHRS, CDR2 YFSETQ. Between the trimmed V and J ends, which lost 5 bases and 1 base, there was a span of 12 bases. The length of the CDR3 is 14 residues. TCRdb used MiXCR to reprocess the 5' RACE reads, holding one entry per CDR3 protein. Among around 53,000 distinct CDR3 sequences listed, approximately 14% were seen once. This sequence was found in a human donor in good health. The chain uses TRBV5-1 and TRBJ1-1, with a tentative D call TRBD1 (6 bases). The DNA for the CDR3 is TGCGCCAGCAGGACCGGGGGCGGGAACACTGAAGCTTTCTTT. It yields the protein CASRTGGGNTEAFF.